The rows below give T cell receptor beta chains drawn from one sample of a study of blood T cells in healthy people across ages. TCRdb reprocessed the 5' RACE reads via MiXCR and lists one record per CDR3 protein. This repertoire shows roughly 1.7 million distinct CDR3 sequences, around 36% found once; its top ten account for approximately 10%. The specimen was blood. These TCRs come from a woman in her 30s in good health. CDR3s include the opening cysteine and the closing phenylalanine or tryptophan. A D gene is named only where the DNA matches it firmly. Some rows mark clone size as missing; the rest say once, few, many or name a class of expanded clone.

TRBD2 TRBJ2-1 TRBV4-1 few CAGSHPGLAGGPQFNEQFF TGCGCCGGCAGCCATCCGGGACTAGCGGGGGGGCCTCAATTCAATGAGCAGTTCTTC
TRBD1 TRBJ1-5 TRBV10-3 - CAISETTPGQGFNQPQHF TGTGCCATCAGTGAGACTACTCCGGGACAGGGTTTCAATCAGCCCCAGCATTTT
- TRBJ2-7 TRBV6-6 - CASRTTGPEQYF TGTGCCAGCAGAACTACAGGGCCCGAGCAGTACTTC
TRBD1 TRBJ2-1 TRBV24-1 - CATSDSRDRGWEQFF TGTGCCACCAGTGATTCGAGGGACAGGGGGTGGGAGCAGTTCTTC
- TRBJ2-1 TRBV5-6 few CASSSDRFSSYNEQFF TGTGCCAGCAGCTCAGACAGATTTAGCTCCTACAATGAGCAGTTCTTC
TRBD2 TRBJ2-7 TRBV4-1 few CASSQDPGGLAGGPEYEQYF TGCGCCAGCAGCCAAGATCCCGGGGGCCTAGCGGGAGGGCCGGAGTACGAGCAGTACTTC
- TRBJ1-2 TRBV12-3/TRBV12-4 - CASSFSAGGGNYGYTF TGTGCCAGCAGCTTTTCCGCAGGAGGCGGTAACTATGGCTACACCTTC
- TRBJ2-3 TRBV12-3/TRBV12-4 few CASSPPGAGAFTDTQYF TGTGCCAGCAGTCCTCCAGGGGCGGGGGCCTTCACAGATACGCAGTATTTT
- TRBJ2-2 TRBV28 - CASSFFEANTGELFF TGTGCCAGCAGTTTCTTCGAGGCGAACACCGGGGAGCTGTTTTTT
TRBD2 TRBJ2-5 TRBV24-1 few CATSGTGTSGQETQYF TGTGCCACCAGTGGTACCGGGACTAGCGGACAAGAGACCCAGTACTTC
- TRBJ1-5 TRBV20-1 - CSAAQDQPQHF TGCAGTGCTGCACAGGACCAGCCCCAGCATTTT
- TRBJ1-2 TRBV6-1 - CASTGQIYGYTF TGTGCCAGCACTGGACAGATCTATGGCTACACCTTC
TRBD2 TRBJ2-5 TRBV20-1 - CSARRLAGQETQYF TGCAGTGCTAGAAGACTAGCGGGGCAAGAGACCCAGTACTTC
TRBD2 TRBJ2-5 TRBV4-1 - CASSQGSIAGRRETQYF TGCGCCAGCAGCCAAGGGTCAATAGCGGGGCGGCGAGAGACCCAGTACTTC
- TRBJ2-3 TRBV27 few CASEQVDTDTQYF TGTGCCAGCGAACAGGTCGATACAGATACGCAGTATTTT